This T cell receptor beta chain was documented in a study of OX40 agonist ivuxolimab in advanced cancers. In the study overall: Ivuxolimab, which targeted the costimulatory receptor OX40 (CD134), was an agonistic, fully human IgG2 monoclonal antibody. Patients were allowed to have had prior anti-PD-1, anti-PD-L1 or anti-CTLA-4 therapy, and 30% to 50% of the dose-escalation patients had previously received checkpoint inhibitors. Intravenous ivuxolimab was administered to patients every 2 weeks at six dose levels: 0.01, 0.1, 0.3, 1.5, 3 and 10 mg/kg. Among the roughly 50 dose-escalation patients, approximately 20 had hepatocellular carcinoma, roughly 15 melanoma, 9 renal cell carcinoma and 9 head and neck cancer. In the dose-escalation cohort, 70% to 85% of patients were male, and the mean age was approximately 60 years, with a range of about 23 to 80. Partial responses occurred in three dose-escalation patients: two with cutaneous melanoma and one with hepatocellular carcinoma. The paper reports the monotherapy dose-escalation portion (N of about 54 patients) of the phase I ivuxolimab trial. The purpose of peripheral TCRbeta sequencing was to test whether ivuxolimab changed TCR sequence diversity and led to clonal T-cell expansion.

What the research found in general, with its limitations: Which antigens the clonally expanded peripheral T cells were specific for was not determined. On average, CD8+ T cells showed more expanded clones than CD4+ T cells after ivuxolimab. In the 0.1-3.0 mg/kg groups, partial responders were among the patients with the lowest normalized peripheral clonal expansion, particularly in CD8+ T cells. At doses of 0.1 to 3.0 mg/kg, clonal expansion of both CD4+ and CD8+ T cells in blood was seen between baseline and week 6. Low levels of normalized T-cell clonal expansion were also seen in some patients who did not respond.

Regarding this clone: No antigen is known for it. Base qualities are not at hand, and no much larger clone is one base apart.

According to the germline V gene (reference sequence), CDR1 reads MNHEY and CDR2 reads SMNVEV. V and J lose 6 bases and 6 bases, and a span of 12 bases separates them. From cysteine to phenylalanine, the CDR3 is 13 amino acids long. Only CDR3 DNA remains: 39 bases, in frame from the first base. For sequencing of the TCRbeta CDR3 region, genomic DNA was extracted from the sorted cells. The immunoSEQ Assay was used for sequencing of TCRbeta CDR3 regions. In TCRdb, the immuneACCESS table is reduced to in-frame sequences with V and J assigned. These tables do not hold every clone; where another copy was compared, an unresolved V gene accounts for under half, and the others remain unexplained. For this sample there are about 77,000 clones; over 85% appear just once. The top ten clones comprise more than 2.5% of the sample. The trial excluded patients who had a history of autoimmune disease or who were on systemic immunosuppression. Peripheral blood for TCR sequencing was collected from all dose cohorts at baseline, on cycle 4 day 1, and on cycle 7 day 1. The samples were taken from a phase I, first-in-human, multicenter, open-label dose-escalation trial of ivuxolimab. The trial enrolled adults with locally advanced or metastatic head and neck squamous cell, hepatocellular, melanoma or renal cell carcinoma. Before TCR sequencing, CD4+ and CD8+ T cells were separately sorted from peripheral blood.

The rearrangement combines TRBV27 with TRBJ1-5; there is no confident call for the D gene. The material sequenced was CD4+ or CD8+ T cells sorted from blood, taken in a trial of the OX40 agonist ivuxolimab. The sequence was collected from an adult with an advanced solid tumor such as melanoma, head and neck, liver or kidney cancer. At the DNA level, the sequence is TGTGCCAGCAGCCCCGCCCGGGGTCAGCCCCAGCATTTT. This codes for CASSPARGQPQHF.